This TCR beta chain was obtained from a study of OX40 agonist ivuxolimab in advanced cancers. V was clipped by 7 bases and J by 6 bases, with 16 bases between them. There are 13 residues in the CDR3. The germline CDR1 and CDR2 sequences are ENHRY and SYGVKD. The repertoire was sequenced with immunoSEQ multiplex PCR; TCRdb's copy has only in-frame clones and lacks some. Of 58,000 or so clones listed, about 80% were seen once; the top ten hold 0.55% to 0.8%. J is TRBJ2-7 and V is TRBV10-3; perhaps TRBD2 as D (6 bases). The source material was CD4+ or CD8+ T cells sorted from blood, sampled in a trial of the OX40 agonist ivuxolimab. This clonotype was obtained from an adult with an advanced solid tumor such as melanoma, head and neck, liver or kidney cancer. The CDR3 protein is CAITQGRGGEQYF. Written as DNA, the CDR3 is TGTGCCATCACGCAAGGGCGGGGTGGCGAGCAGTACTTC.